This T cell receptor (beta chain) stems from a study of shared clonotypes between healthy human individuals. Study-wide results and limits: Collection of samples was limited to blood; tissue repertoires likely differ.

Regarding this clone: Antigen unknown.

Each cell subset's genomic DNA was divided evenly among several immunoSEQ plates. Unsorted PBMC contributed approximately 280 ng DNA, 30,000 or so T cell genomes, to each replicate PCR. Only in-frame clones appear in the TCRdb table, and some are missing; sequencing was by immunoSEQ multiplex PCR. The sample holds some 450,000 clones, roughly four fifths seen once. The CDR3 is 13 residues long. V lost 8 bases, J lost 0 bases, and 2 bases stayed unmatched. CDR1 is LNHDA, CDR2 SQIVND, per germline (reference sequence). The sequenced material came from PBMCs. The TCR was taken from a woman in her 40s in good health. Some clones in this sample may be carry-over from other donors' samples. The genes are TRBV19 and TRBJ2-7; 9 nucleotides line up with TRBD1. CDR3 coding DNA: TGTGCCAGTTGGGACAGGGACTCCTACGAGCAGTACTTC. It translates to CASWDRDSYEQYF.